These 7 T cell receptor beta chains were all obtained from the same sample, sequenced in a study of blood T cell repertoires in COVID-19. Profiled with immunoSEQ multiplex PCR; TCRdb holds only in-frame clones, not every one. The table includes some 40,000 clones, roughly four fifths detected once. The sequenced material came from peripheral blood. These receptors were obtained from a human donor in a cohort sampled during active COVID-19.

This rearrangement joins TRBV25-1 to TRBJ2-2; a weak D match, TRBD1 (6 bases). In germline, CDR1 is MGHDK, CDR2 SYGVNS. The CDR3 loop spans 14 amino acids. Trimming removed 4 bases from V and 4 bases from J, with 10 bases in between. The CDR3 spells CASSGTAFTGELFF. Written as DNA, the CDR3 is TGTGCCAGCAGTGGGACAGCATTCACCGGGGAGCTGTTTTTT. The full variable domain, in which reference TRBV25-1 and TRBJ2-2 provide the parts outside the CDR3, is EADIYQTPRYLVIGTGKKITLECSQTMGHDKMYWYQQDPGMELHLIHYSYGVNSTEKGDLSSESTVSRIRTEHFPLTLESARPSHTSQYLCASSGTAFTGELFFGEGSRLTVL.

V usage is TRBV28 and J usage is TRBJ2-7, with 7 bases that match TRBD1. This CDR3 is built from 14 residues. Germline V lookup: CDR1 MDHEN, CDR2 SYDVKM. Germline trimming cut 5 bases from V and 1 base from J; bases unmatched to any gene: 5. The CDR3 reads CASSMEDRSYEQYF. The DNA for the CDR3 is TGTGCCAGCAGTATGGAGGACAGGTCCTACGAGCAGTACTTC.

This clone was observed a handful of times. This rearrangement joins TRBV7-9 to TRBJ1-2; 10 positions match TRBD1. This CDR3 is built from 13 residues. Per the germline V gene, CDR1 is SEHNR and CDR2 is FQNEAQ (reference sequence). V lost 4 bases and J lost 8; bases outside the gene matches: 4. CDR3 bases: TGTGCCAGCAGCTCCGGGGACAGGGGCGGCTACACCTTC. Translating it yields CASSSGDRGGYTF.

V and J are TRBV30 and TRBJ1-5; D unclear. CDR1 and CDR2 (germline): GTSNPN, SVGIG (reference sequence). This CDR3 is built from 13 residues. V dropped 1 base and J dropped 5 bases, with 9 bases sitting between them. CDR3 DNA: TGTGCCTGGAGTGAAAACAGTGATCAGCCCCAGCATTTT. This sequence encodes CAWSENSDQPQHF.

The J gene is TRBJ1-2, the V gene TRBV15; D gene unclear. Deletions cut 0 bases from V and 2 bases from J, with 7 bases between. CDR1 LNHNV and CDR2 YYDKDF come from the germline V gene (reference sequence). The CDR3 has 14 residues. The CDR3 nucleotides are TGTGCCACCAGCAGAGAGGCGGTAAACTATGGCTACACCTTC. As protein: CATSREAVNYGYTF.

V usage is TRBV7-9 and J usage is TRBJ1-3; unclear D gene. The ends were cut back, 5 bases at V and 2 bases at J, with 16 bases in the middle. The CDR3 has 16 amino acids. Germline lookup yields CDR1 SEHNR and CDR2 FQNEAQ (reference sequence). CDR3 loop: CASSRRRGEAGNTIYF. The CDR3 DNA follows: TGTGCCAGCAGCCGAAGGCGGGGAGAAGCTGGAAACACCATATATTTT.

The gene calls are TRBV3-1 (or the pseudogene TRBV3-2) and TRBJ1-1; TRBD1 might be the D (5 bases). Trimming stripped 6 bases from V and 6 bases from J, with 17 bases between. This CDR3 comprises 14 residues. CDR1 and CDR2 from the germline V gene are LGHDT and YNNKEL (reference sequence). The CDR3 here is CASRPVGGGAEAFF. The CDR3 nucleotides are TGTGCCAGCAGACCCGTTGGCGGGGGAGCTGAAGCTTTCTTT.